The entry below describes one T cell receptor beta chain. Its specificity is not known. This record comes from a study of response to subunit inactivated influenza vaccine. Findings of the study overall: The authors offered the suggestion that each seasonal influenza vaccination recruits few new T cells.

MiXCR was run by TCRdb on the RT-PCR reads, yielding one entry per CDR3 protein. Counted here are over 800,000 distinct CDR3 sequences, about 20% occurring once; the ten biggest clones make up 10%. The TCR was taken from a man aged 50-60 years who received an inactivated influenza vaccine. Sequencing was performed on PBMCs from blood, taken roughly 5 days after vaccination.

The CDR3, as DNA: TGTGCCAGCAGCCCGTGGACTAGCGGGGGAAACAATGAGCAGTTCTTC. This encodes CASSPWTSGGNNEQFF. The rearrangement uses TRBV7-8 and TRBJ2-1, with TRBD2 identical over 13 bases. V was pared by 5 bases and J by 5 bases, with 6 bases of the junction left unmatched. CDR1 and CDR2 (germline): SGHVS, FQNEAQ. CDR3 length equals 16 residues.